The 17 T cell receptor beta chains in this list originate from one sample, sequenced in a study of radiotherapy plus CTLA-4 blockade in lung cancer. Data came from immunoSEQ multiplex PCR; TCRdb stores just in-frame clones and leaves some out. Of approximately 48,000 clones in the sample, 84% are singletons; the top ten hold more than 4%. The sequences come from peripheral blood, collected from a patient treated with radiotherapy plus ipilimumab. The receptors derive from a human donor with non-small cell lung cancer whose response to radiotherapy plus ipilimumab could not be evaluated.

This chain joins TRBV7-9 and TRBJ2-3; perhaps TRBD2 as D (6 bases). Germline CDR1 reads SEHNR; CDR2 reads FQNEAQ (reference sequence). V was clipped by 3 bases and J by 2 bases, with 12 bases between them. The CDR3 spans 15 residues. The CDR3 region has the DNA TGTGCCAGCAGCTTCTTAGCGGACTTCACAGATACGCAGTATTTT. It yields the protein CASSFLADFTDTQYF.

This clone has a handful of counts. The chain combines TRBV4-2 with TRBJ2-1, with 7 bases that match TRBD2. Germline loops: CDR1 LGHNA, CDR2 YNFKEQ. This CDR3 comprises 16 residues. V gave up 2 bases and J gave up 5 bases; unmatched junction bases: 9. The CDR3 loop reads CASSQFLAERHNEQFF. The DNA for the CDR3 is TGTGCCAGCAGCCAATTTCTAGCGGAGCGCCACAATGAGCAGTTCTTC.

The chain is built from TRBV7-2 and TRBJ1-6; TRBD1 matches 11 bases. V shed 4 bases, J shed 10 bases, and the junction held 3 bases outside the gene matches. The CDR3 loop spans 14 amino acids. The germline V gene has CDR1 SGHTA and CDR2 FQGNSA. The CDR3 nucleotides read TGTGCCAGCAGCTCGGACAGGGGGCAATCACCCCTCCACTTT. It encodes CASSSDRGQSPLHF. Full variable domain (remainder filled in from reference TRBV7-2 and TRBJ1-6): GAGVSQSPSNKVTEKGKDVELRCDPISGHTALYWYRQSLGQGLEFLIYFQGNSAPDKSGLPSDRFSAERTGGSVSTLTIQRTQQEDSAVYLCASSSDRGQSPLHFGNGTRLTVT.

V usage is TRBV4-1 and J usage is TRBJ2-5; 9 bases are a match to TRBD2. Per germline, CDR1 MGHRA and CDR2 YSYEKL. The CDR3 sequence is 15 residues long. The V segment lost 6 bases and the J segment 5 bases; nucleotides outside the gene matches: 10. The CDR3 bases are TGCGCCAGCAGGAAGGGGAGAGCGGGAGGTGAGACCCAGTACTTC. This translates into CASRKGRAGGETQYF.

The V call is TRBV5-6, the J call TRBJ2-3; TRBD2 aligns across 7 bases. The length of the CDR3 is 16 residues. After removal of 1 base from V and 2 bases from J, the junction contained 7 bases not matched to a gene. Germline V CDR1 and CDR2: SGHDT, YYEEEE. DNA of the CDR3: TGTGCCAGCAGCTTGCTGAGCCTAGCGGACACAGATACGCAGTATTTT. This codes for CASSLLSLADTDTQYF.

The chain recombines TRBV25-1 with TRBJ1-3; 7 nucleotides line up with TRBD1. This CDR3 is 15 amino acids long. Germline assignment: CDR1 MGHDK and CDR2 SYGVNS. V shed 3 bases and J 2 bases; nucleotides not matched to a gene: 4. CDR3 sequence: CASSDQGVAGNTIYF. In DNA, the CDR3 is TGTGCCAGCAGTGACCAGGGGGTGGCTGGAAACACCATATATTTT.

V gene TRBV5-8 combines with J gene TRBJ2-7; no reliable D call. V lost 3 bases, J lost 5 bases, and 9 bases lay in between. The CDR3 consists of 12 residues. The germline gives CDR1 SGHTS, CDR2 YDEGEE. The DNA for the CDR3 is TGTGCCAGCAGCTCCGTCCCCGACGAGCAGTACTTC. It codes for CASSSVPDEQYF.

The chain joins TRBV29-1 to TRBJ2-1; the match to TRBD2 covers 11 bases. Germline lookup yields CDR1 SQVTM and CDR2 ANQGSEA. The CDR3 is made up of 17 amino acids. The V segment lost 6 bases and the J segment 5 bases; nucleotides outside the gene matches: 15. The CDR3 sequence is CSVVLAGERMRNNEQFF. The CDR3, as DNA: TGCAGCGTCGTACTAGCGGGAGAACGAATGAGAAACAATGAGCAGTTCTTC.

The chain links TRBV5-6 to TRBJ2-1, with D tentatively TRBD2 (6 bases). Trimming removed 0 bases at V and 4 bases at J, with 14 bases between. The CDR3 spans 16 residues. Per the germline V gene, CDR1 is SGHDT and CDR2 is YYEEEE. CDR3: CASSLEGGTIYNEQFF. CDR3 nucleotide sequence: TGTGCCAGCAGCTTGGAGGGCGGGACGATTTACAATGAGCAGTTCTTC.

The chain is built from TRBV10-3 and TRBJ2-1, with D perhaps matching TRBD1 (8 bases). CDR3 length: 15 amino acids. Germline CDR1 is ENHRY and CDR2 is SYGVKD. V lost 0 bases to trimming and J lost 7 bases, with 13 bases between them. The CDR3 DNA is TGTGCCATCAGTGAGTCCACAGGGGGGGTTAATGAGCAGTTCTTC. Its protein is CAISESTGGVNEQFF.

The V call is TRBV7-9, the J call TRBJ2-7, with TRBD2 identical over 7 bases. Germline V gene sequence: CDR1 SEHNR, CDR2 FQNEAQ (reference sequence). V lost 6 bases to trimming and J lost 1 base; unmatched junction nucleotides: 9. The CDR3 totals 15 residues. CDR3 loop: CASRGFREVSYEQYF. DNA for the CDR3: TGTGCCAGCAGAGGTTTTCGGGAGGTTTCCTACGAGCAGTACTTC.

V and J are TRBV25-1 and TRBJ2-2; the match to TRBD1 covers 8 bases. V lost 4 bases and J lost 5; bases outside the gene matches: 12. The V gene's germline CDR1 is MGHDK and CDR2 SYGVNS. CDR3 length: 17 amino acids. CDR3 loop: CASSAFTGGIGTGELFF. DNA of the CDR3: TGTGCCAGCAGTGCCTTCACAGGGGGGATTGGGACCGGGGAGCTGTTTTTT.

This chain uses TRBV28 with TRBJ1-2; 7 nucleotides align to TRBD1. The V gene's germline CDR1 is MDHEN and CDR2 SYDVKM. This CDR3 is 14 amino acids long. V trimming: 5 bases; J trimming: 6 bases; junction bases outside the gene matches: 9. The CDR3 DNA follows: TGTGCCAGCAGTCCCCCTATGACAGGGAATGGCTACACCTTC. Its protein product is CASSPPMTGNGYTF.

The J gene is TRBJ2-7, the V gene TRBV28, with TRBD2 matching over 11 bases. CDR1 is MDHEN, CDR2 SYDVKM, per germline. This CDR3 comprises 22 residues. V was pared by 6 bases and J by 3 bases, with 28 bases of the junction left unmatched. CDR3 amino acids: CASSTPPLFGGAAGTSGYEQYF. DNA of the CDR3: TGTGCCAGCAGCACCCCCCCGCTGTTTGGGGGGGCGGCCGGGACTAGCGGCTACGAGCAGTACTTC.

V is TRBV6-1 and J is TRBJ1-3; D not resolved. From germline, CDR1 is MNHNS and CDR2 SASEGT. The length of the CDR3 is 14 residues. Between the trimmed V and J ends, which lost 5 bases and 3 bases, there was a span of 11 bases. The CDR3 reads CASSTQSFGNTIYF. The CDR3 DNA sequence: TGTGCCAGCAGTACCCAAAGCTTTGGAAACACCATATATTTT.

This clone was seen a few times. The chain carries TRBV6-6 and TRBJ1-5; tentatively, D is TRBD1 (5 bases). Trimming shortened V by 0 bases and J by 11 bases, and 8 bases separated the two germline ends. CDR1 is MNHNY, CDR2 SVGAGI, per germline (reference sequence). The CDR3 loop spans 12 amino acids. DNA of the CDR3: TGTGCCAGCAGTTACTCAGGGGAAGCCCAGCATTTT. It translates to CASSYSGEAQHF.

The chain combines TRBV15 with TRBJ2-2; possibly TRBD2 for D (5 bases). Germline V gene lookup returns CDR1 LNHNV and CDR2 YYDKDF (reference sequence). Trimming removed 0 bases from V and 7 bases from J, with 12 bases in between. The CDR3 loop spans 15 amino acids. Here the CDR3 DNA reads TGTGCCACCAGCAGAGAGCTGGGCGGGCACGGGGAGCTGTTTTTT. Residues: CATSRELGGHGELFF. Using reference TRBV15 and TRBJ2-2 for the parts outside the CDR3, the full variable domain is DAMVIQNPRYQVTQFGKPVTLSCSQTLNHNVMYWYQQKSSQAPKLLFHYYDKDFNNEADTPDNFQSRRPNTSFCFLDIRSPGLGDTAMYLCATSRELGGHGELFFGEGSRLTVL.